The text below deals with one TCR beta chain. The target antigen is unknown. The data were taken from a study of T cell responses to AZD1222 COVID-19 vaccine. The CDR3 is made up of 14 amino acids. The V and J ends lost 0 bases and 1 base respectively, with 7 bases between them. Germline values: CDR1 SGHRS, CDR2 YFSETQ. General observations from the study: Clonal diversity was possibly underestimated, and white British individuals and females predominated among donors.

Clones were read by immunoSEQ multiplex PCR, and TCRdb kept only the in-frame ones, dropping some. The sample has 140,000 to 150,000 clones, about nine tenths seen once. Source: peripheral blood, taken on day 0 of AZD1222 vaccination. The origin of this receptor is an adult in good health. The chain is built from TRBV5-1 and TRBJ2-5; D is ambiguous. The CDR3 sequence: CASSLAVAQETQYF. The CDR3 region has the DNA TGCGCCAGCAGCTTGGCCGTAGCCCAAGAGACCCAGTACTTC.